This TCR beta chain was captured by sequencing in a study of CD8+CD57+ T cells in acquired aplastic anemia. The overall study: Sorted CD4+ and CD8+ cells gave an average of approximately 3.1 ug of DNA.

The CDR3 length is 15 residues. Germline assignment: CDR1 SGHRS and CDR2 YFSETQ. Findings and caveats of the study: There were about 27 CD8+ CDR3 sequences that occurred in both patients and controls.

By flow cytometry, patients selected for sequencing had shown an expansion of CD8+CD57+ cells. In regard to this clonotype: Its antigen remains unknown. A read error is possible here, since a much larger clone lies one base away. This is likely a read error, given that the CDR3 carries no conserved phenylalanine or tryptophan at its end.

The template for TCR beta VDJ and CDR3 sequence profiling was genomic DNA. MiXCR, run by TCRdb on the reads, gives a single entry per CDR3 protein. The profile shows a few hundred thousand distinct CDR3 sequences, less than 60% of them singletons. Sequencing used sorted CD4+, CD8+, or CD8+CD57+ T cells (not recorded which) from PBMCs. J is TRBJ2-5 and V is TRBV5-1, with D possibly TRBD2 on 6 matching bases. The clonotype originates from a human donor with aplastic anemia. CDR3: CASSLYAGSEETQYL. The CDR3 region has the DNA TGTGCCAGCAGCTTGTATGCGGGGAGCGAAGAGACCCAGTACCTC.